The 32 T cell receptor beta chains presented below share a single source sample, sequenced in a study of blood T cell repertoires in COVID-19 (dated by TCRdb to about 2020). The library was produced with the immunoSEQ multiplex PCR assay. What TCRdb holds here is the immuneACCESS table cut down to in-frame rearrangements. Part of the clones is not present; checked against another copy, under half of the missing clones reflect an unresolved V gene, and the others are unexplained. The table for this sample lists 380,000 or so clones; 86% of them were counted only once. The ten largest account for just over 7% of the sample. Sequencing input: peripheral blood. The receptor source for this set is a woman aged 55-70 years with COVID-19, enrolled during active disease.

The rearrangement joins TRBV4-1 to TRBJ2-5; D is undetermined. In germline, CDR1 is MGHRA, CDR2 YSYEKL. The CDR3 is 13 residues long. Trimming pared 4 bases from V and 4 bases from J, leaving 10 bases between. The chain's CDR3 is CASSLPAGETQYF. Here the CDR3 DNA reads TGCGCCAGCAGCCTCCCCGCCGGAGAGACCCAGTACTTC.

The rearrangement links TRBV4-2 to TRBJ2-7; 11 bases align to TRBD2. The CDR3 spans 16 residues. J gave up 0 bases and V 1 base, and 2 bases lay outside the gene matches. CDR1 and CDR2 from the germline V gene are LGHNA and YNFKEQ. This CDR3 is CASSQASGGRSYEQYF. As DNA, the CDR3 is TGTGCCAGCAGCCAAGCTAGCGGGGGGCGCTCCTACGAGCAGTACTTC.

The chain couples TRBV15 to TRBJ1-1; perhaps TRBD1 as D (6 bases). The CDR3 sequence is 14 residues long. Trimming cost V 0 bases and J 3 bases, with 8 bases left between them. Germline loops: CDR1 LNHNV, CDR2 YYDKDF (reference sequence). CDR3 sequence (DNA): TGTGCCACCAGCAGAGAAGCAGGGGACACTGAAGCTTTCTTT. It codes for CATSREAGDTEAFF.

This chain connects TRBV6-6 to TRBJ2-3; 8 nucleotides match TRBD1. V trimming: 10 bases; J trimming: 6 bases; junction bases outside the gene matches: 9. CDR1 MNHNY and CDR2 SVGAGI come from the germline V gene (reference sequence). The length of the CDR3 is 13 residues. CDR3: CATQGTGRDTQYF. As DNA, the CDR3 is TGTGCCACCCAGGGGACAGGCAGGGATACGCAGTATTTT.

This rearrangement joins TRBV6-2 or TRBV6-3 to TRBJ2-1; 8 bases map to TRBD2. V was clipped by 0 bases and J by 5 bases; unmatched bases: 6. Germline-derived CDR1 and CDR2 are MNHEY and SVGEGT. The CDR3 sequence is 16 residues long. The CDR3 nucleotides are TGTGCCAGCAGTTACTCATTCAGCGGGAGTCACAATGAGCAGTTCTTC. Its protein is CASSYSFSGSHNEQFF.

The chain links TRBV6-5 to TRBJ2-7; 9 nucleotides match TRBD1. With V trimmed by 10 bases and J by 3 bases, 4 bases remained unmatched. Germline V CDR1 and CDR2: MNHEY, SVGAGI. This CDR3 has 12 amino acids. The CDR3 region has the DNA TGTGCCATCGGGACAGGGAACTACGAGCAGTACTTC. Translating it yields CAIGTGNYEQYF.

This clone was detected only once. CDR3 bases: TGCGCCAGCAGCCGTTCGAGGGGGAACGGTTACACCTTC. Translating gives CASSRSRGNGYTF. The chain combines TRBV4-3 with TRBJ1-2; a possible D gene is TRBD1 (6 bases). This CDR3 spans 13 amino acids. The V gene's germline CDR1 is LGHNA and CDR2 YSLEER. Trimming stripped 4 bases from V and 11 bases from J, with 17 bases between.

This chain connects TRBV27 to TRBJ2-3, with D possibly being TRBD2 (7 bases). Germline lookup yields CDR1 MNHEY and CDR2 SMNVEV (reference sequence). Trimming removed 7 bases from V and 7 bases from J, with 24 bases in between. This CDR3 is built from 16 residues. This CDR3 reads CASKFGAGAPGHTQYF. CDR3 sequence (DNA): TGTGCCAGCAAATTTGGGGCGGGGGCACCGGGACATACGCAGTATTTT.

With respect to this clone: Other DNA variants within this sample encode the same CDR3. The chain has TRBV7-2 and TRBJ2-5, with TRBD1 matching 7 bases. Germline CDR1 and CDR2: SGHTA and FQGNSA. The J segment lost 4 bases and the V segment lost 4 bases, leaving 0 bases of the junction unmatched. The CDR3 sequence is 12 residues long. The chain's CDR3 is CASSSGGETQYF. DNA of the CDR3: TGTGCCAGCAGCTCAGGGGGAGAGACCCAGTACTTC.

This chain links TRBV9 with TRBJ2-1; D possibly corresponds to TRBD1 (6 bases). The CDR3 covers 18 residues. Deletions cut 1 base from V and 4 bases from J, with 21 bases between. Germline V gene data show CDR1 as SGDLS and CDR2 as YYNGEE. The CDR3, as DNA: TGTGCCAGCAGCGTACGCGCAGGGGTGTCTACATATTACAATGAGCAGTTCTTC. Amino acids: CASSVRAGVSTYYNEQFF.

The gene calls are TRBV25-1 and TRBJ2-1, with TRBD1 matching over 9 bases. The CDR3 extends over 14 amino acids. The germline V gene has CDR1 MGHDK and CDR2 SYGVNS. Unmatched junction bases numbered 8, after V lost 8 bases and J lost 6 bases. CDR3 sequence reads: CASEDRGRGNEQFF. CDR3 bases: TGTGCCAGCGAGGACAGGGGCCGAGGCAATGAGCAGTTCTTC.

This chain uses TRBV7-2 with TRBJ1-2; 8 bases map to TRBD1. The V gene end was trimmed by 0 bases and the J gene end by 4 bases; junction bases not matched to a gene: 10. Germline V gene lookup returns CDR1 SGHTA and CDR2 FQGNSA. The CDR3 sequence is 17 residues long. The CDR3 DNA reads TGTGCCAGCAGCTTAGCCCCGGGACAGGAATTTAGCTATGGCTACACCTTC. This codes for CASSLAPGQEFSYGYTF.

The genes are TRBV7-9 and TRBJ2-2; the D gene is possibly TRBD1 (6 bases). Germline-derived CDR1 and CDR2 are SEHNR and FQNEAQ (reference sequence). The CDR3 runs to 14 residues. The V end lost 5 bases, the J end lost 1 base, and 8 bases lay between the germline ends. CDR3 sequence: CASSTGQNTGELFF. The DNA for the CDR3 is TGTGCCAGCAGCACGGGACAGAACACCGGGGAGCTGTTTTTT.

The V call is TRBV5-1, the J call TRBJ2-2; TRBD2 might be the D (6 bases). CDR3 size: 15 residues. Germline V gene lookup returns CDR1 SGHRS and CDR2 YFSETQ. The V end lost 4 bases, the J end lost 3 bases, and 13 bases lay between the germline ends. Here the CDR3 DNA reads TGCGCCAGCAGCCTTTTTGGGAGGCACACCGGGGAGCTGTTTTTT. It encodes CASSLFGRHTGELFF. Full variable domain (missing parts from reference TRBV5-1 and TRBJ2-2): KAGVTQTPRYLIKTRGQQVTLSCSPISGHRSVSWYQQTPGQGLQFLFEYFSETQRNKGNFPGRFSGRQFSNSRSEMNVSTLELGDSALYLCASSLFGRHTGELFFGEGSRLTVL.

The chain uses TRBV19 and TRBJ2-1; the D gene is possibly TRBD1 (6 bases). The CDR3 has 17 residues. CDR1 LNHDA and CDR2 SQIVND come from the germline V gene (reference sequence). V was pared by 6 bases and J by 0 bases, with 18 bases between. In nucleotides, the CDR3 is TGTGCCAGTAGCGGACAGCTCCTTGGGAGCTCCTACAATGAGCAGTTCTTC. This encodes CASSGQLLGSSYNEQFF.

A single count supports this clone. The chain employs TRBV27 and TRBJ1-6; 8 bases match TRBD1. This CDR3 comprises 14 residues. Germline loops: CDR1 MNHEY, CDR2 SMNVEV (reference sequence). The V and J ends lost 6 bases and 8 bases, in that order; junction bases with no gene match: 6. CDR3 DNA sequence: TGTGCCAGCAGACCCGACAGGGGATATTCACCCCTCCACTTT. Protein sequence: CASRPDRGYSPLHF.

The V gene is TRBV5-1, the J gene TRBJ1-1, with TRBD1 matching 7 bases. Germline-derived CDR1 and CDR2 are SGHRS and YFSETQ. V lost 4 bases to trimming and J lost 4 bases; unmatched junction nucleotides: 7. The CDR3 length is 14 residues. This chain's CDR3 is CASSPGDSGTEAFF. The CDR3 bases are TGCGCCAGCAGCCCCGGGGACAGCGGCACTGAAGCTTTCTTT.

The rearrangement joins TRBV2 to TRBJ1-5; D is perhaps TRBD1 (6 bases). V lost 3 bases to trimming and J lost 3 bases, with 15 bases between them. Germline-derived CDR1 and CDR2 are SNHLY and FYNNEI. This CDR3 has 16 residues. Here the CDR3 reads CASSDNRVKYNQPQHF. As DNA, the CDR3 is TGTGCCAGCAGTGACAACAGGGTGAAATACAATCAGCCCCAGCATTTT.

V usage is TRBV4-1 and J usage is TRBJ1-5, with a weak D call TRBD1 (5 bases). This CDR3 comprises 14 residues. The V end was cut by 4 bases, the J end by 7 bases, with 14 bases between. Germline V gene lookup returns CDR1 MGHRA and CDR2 YSYEKL. Written as DNA, the CDR3 is TGCGCCAGCAGCCGGGGCCAAGGTATGCAGCCCCAGCATTTT. It is translated as CASSRGQGMQPQHF.

This chain connects TRBV11-2 to TRBJ1-5, with D maybe TRBD1 (6 bases). The CDR3 runs 15 residues. Germline values: CDR1 SGHAT, CDR2 FQNNGV. Trimming pared 5 bases from V and 4 bases from J, leaving 15 bases between. CDR3 region: CASSLSTGGNQPQHF. The CDR3 DNA reads TGTGCCAGCAGCCTTTCGACAGGAGGTAATCAGCCCCAGCATTTT.

The genes are TRBV6-7 and TRBJ1-6; D is possibly TRBD1 (6 bases). TRBV6-7 falls under the ORF class, with uncertain function. This CDR3 has 16 residues. Trimming shortened V by 0 bases and J by 7 bases, and 13 bases separated the two germline ends. DNA of the CDR3: TGTGCCAGCAGTTACTCGCAGGGGATTTTAAATTCACCCCTCCACTTT. It codes for CASSYSQGILNSPLHF.

The rearrangement uses TRBV6-5 and TRBJ1-6; weak D call: TRBD1 (5 bases). The germline CDR1 and CDR2 sequences are MNHEY and SVGAGI. The germline V and J ends were trimmed by 8 bases and 9 bases, with 14 bases remaining between them. CDR3 size: 13 residues. Written as DNA, the CDR3 is TGTGCCAGCTACAGGATTCAGGGTTCACCCCTCCACTTT. It encodes CASYRIQGSPLHF.

The chain recombines TRBV4-3 with TRBJ2-1, with 11 nucleotides matching TRBD2. CDR3 length: 16 residues. CDR1 and CDR2 (germline): LGHNA, YSLEER. Trimming cost V 3 bases and J 3 bases; bases outside gene matches: 4. CDR3 region: CASSQASGGFYNEQFF. CDR3 nucleotide sequence: TGCGCCAGCAGCCAGGCTAGCGGGGGGTTCTACAATGAGCAGTTCTTC.

V gene TRBV2 combines with J gene TRBJ2-5, with D perhaps TRBD2 (6 bases). This CDR3 has 16 residues. Between the trimmed V and J ends, which lost 3 bases and 5 bases, there was a span of 19 bases. In germline, CDR1 is SNHLY, CDR2 FYNNEI. The CDR3 DNA follows: TGTGCCAGCAGTGATGTTCGGGGGTCGGTGGGTGAGACCCAGTACTTC. This gives the protein CASSDVRGSVGETQYF.

This chain joins TRBV6-5 and TRBJ1-1, with TRBD1 as a possible D gene (6 bases). V dropped 8 bases and J dropped 6 bases, with 19 bases sitting between them. The CDR3 extends over 14 amino acids. Germline V gives CDR1 MNHEY, CDR2 SVGAGI. The DNA of the CDR3 is TGTGCCAGCCTTCCCGGGAATGGGGGCCCTGAAGCTTTCTTT. Translation: CASLPGNGGPEAFF.

The rearrangement links TRBV19 to TRBJ1-3; weak D call: TRBD1 (6 bases). CDR3 length: 13 residues. The V gene's germline CDR1 is LNHDA and CDR2 SQIVND (reference sequence). V gave up 8 bases and J gave up 1 base, with 9 bases separating them. CDR3 nucleotides: TGTGCCAGTGAAACAGGGTCTGGAAACACCATATATTTT. Translated, it gives CASETGSGNTIYF.

The chain couples TRBV7-8 to TRBJ2-5, with 13 bases aligning to TRBD2. The CDR3 has 15 amino acids. Germline V gene sequence: CDR1 SGHVS, CDR2 FQNEAQ. V gave up 4 bases and J gave up 4 bases; unmatched junction bases: 3. CDR3 sequence reads: CASSWGLAGIETQYF. The CDR3 nucleotides read TGTGCCAGCAGCTGGGGACTAGCGGGGATAGAGACCCAGTACTTC.

This chain joins TRBV4-3 and TRBJ2-3; D call uncertain. The germline CDR1 and CDR2 sequences are LGHNA and YSLEER. This CDR3 region has 14 residues. V lost 8 bases to trimming and J lost 2 bases, with 14 bases between them. As DNA, the CDR3 is TGCGCCAGCGAGGCCCTACTCATCACAGATACGCAGTATTTT. It is translated as CASEALLITDTQYF.

This chain uses TRBV5-1 with TRBJ2-3, with D perhaps TRBD1 (6 bases). This CDR3 spans 13 amino acids. V lost 7 bases, J lost 2 bases, and 11 bases lay in between. Germline lookup yields CDR1 SGHRS and CDR2 YFSETQ. The CDR3 loop is CASGNRDTDTQYF. For the CDR3, the DNA is TGCGCCAGCGGTAACAGGGACACAGATACGCAGTATTTT.

Comment on this clone: Distinct nucleotide sequences in the sample also encode this CDR3. The J gene is TRBJ1-1, the V gene TRBV9, with D possibly matching TRBD1 (6 bases). In germline, CDR1 is SGDLS, CDR2 YYNGEE. CDR3 size: 14 residues. V was trimmed by 7 bases and J by 2 bases, leaving 15 bases between them. The CDR3 DNA reads as TGTGCCAGCTCACCGGGACACCTTAACACTGAAGCTTTCTTT. It translates to CASSPGHLNTEAFF.

The V call is TRBV7-6, the J call TRBJ2-2; no clear D. Germline-derived CDR1 and CDR2 are SGHVS and FNYEAQ. The CDR3 loop spans 16 amino acids. V was shortened by 1 base and J by 0 bases, with 9 bases between the two germline ends. DNA for the CDR3: TGTGCCAGCAGCTTAGGGGCATACGCGAACACCGGGGAGCTGTTTTTT. Its protein is CASSLGAYANTGELFF.

This chain joins TRBV9 and TRBJ1-6; 8 nucleotides line up with TRBD1. CDR3 size: 18 residues. V trimming: 4 bases; J trimming: 0 bases; junction bases outside the gene matches: 9. Germline loops: CDR1 SGDLS, CDR2 YYNGEE. CDR3 sequence reads: CASSKDRGPLSYNSPLHF. The DNA for the CDR3 is TGTGCCAGCAGCAAAGACAGGGGACCCCTCTCCTATAATTCACCCCTCCACTTT.